The clone carrying this TCR beta chain showed up many times. Its antigen is not identified. These data belong to a study of T cell repertoires in cytomegalovirus infection. Study background: In public TCR beta signatures, there were indications of both CMV infection and matching HLA type.

TCRdb re-called the reads through MiXCR, storing one row per CDR3 protein. This table holds 200,000 to 250,000 distinct CDR3 sequences, around 35% found once. This CDR3 contains 17 residues. V lost 0 bases and J lost 7; bases outside the gene matches: 12. Germline CDR1 reads MGHRA; CDR2 reads YSYEKL. Specimen: CD8+ T cells from cultured PBMCs, collected from culture after CMV antigen stimulation. The origin of this receptor is a human donor in good health (CMV status not recorded). Some clones in this sample may be carry-over from other donors' samples. This chain connects TRBV4-1 to TRBJ1-2; 9 positions match TRBD1. DNA of the CDR3: TGCGCCAGCAGCCAAGACCCGGGACAGGGAGCCCGTTTTGGCTACACCTTC. Translated, it gives CASSQDPGQGARFGYTF.